One sample yielded the 30 T cell receptor beta chains listed below, sequenced in a study of cytotoxic CD8 clonotypes in ibrutinib-treated CLL. Assay: immunoSEQ multiplex PCR; the TCRdb copy retains only in-frame clones and omits some. The top ten hold roughly 14% of the sample, which has hundreds of thousands of clones, roughly 74% seen once. The source was PBMCs, collected after 24 months of ibrutinib treatment. The receptor set was obtained from a human donor with chronic lymphocytic leukemia.

This chain links TRBV25-1 with TRBJ1-4; D not certain. V gave up 5 bases and J gave up 3 bases, with 10 bases separating them. Germline assignment: CDR1 MGHDK and CDR2 SYGVNS. This CDR3 has 14 residues. The CDR3 nucleotides are TGTGCCAGCAGTCCTCTCTCAGCTAATGAAAAACTGTTTTTT. Protein product: CASSPLSANEKLFF.

V is TRBV27 and J is TRBJ2-7, with D possibly TRBD2 on 5 matching bases. V lost 6 bases and J lost 4, with 13 bases in between. Germline V gene sequence: CDR1 MNHEY, CDR2 SMNVEV (reference sequence). The CDR3 sequence is 13 residues long. The CDR3 sequence is CASSLGGRYEQYF. The CDR3 DNA reads as TGTGCCAGCAGCCTAGGAGGTAGATACGAGCAGTACTTC.

This chain joins TRBV9 and TRBJ2-1, with D unclear. From germline, CDR1 is SGDLS and CDR2 YYNGEE. Trimming removed 0 bases at V and 4 bases at J, with 8 bases between. This CDR3 comprises 14 residues. CDR3 coding DNA: TGTGCCAGCAGCGTAGGAAAAGAATACAATGAGCAGTTCTTC. This codes for CASSVGKEYNEQFF.

The gene calls are TRBV30 and TRBJ1-5, with D hard to call. V dropped 2 bases and J dropped 4 bases, with 15 bases sitting between them. This CDR3 region has 15 residues. Germline V CDR1 and CDR2: GTSNPN, SVGIG (reference sequence). This chain's CDR3 is CAWSYTRGSNQPQHF. The CDR3, as DNA: TGTGCCTGGAGTTATACGAGAGGTTCGAATCAGCCCCAGCATTTT.

The chain is built from TRBV6-1 and TRBJ1-4, with a weak D call TRBD1 (5 bases). CDR1 is MNHNS and CDR2 is SASEGT in the germline V gene. V was shortened by 8 bases and J by 1 base, with 8 bases between the two germline ends. The CDR3 extends over 13 amino acids. The CDR3 loop reads CASVGGTNEKLFF. DNA of the CDR3: TGTGCCAGCGTGGGGGGAACTAATGAAAAACTGTTTTTT.

The chain combines TRBV7-2 with TRBJ2-7; perhaps TRBD1 as D (5 bases). The CDR3 runs to 16 residues. Trimming removed 5 bases from V and 3 bases from J, with 20 bases in between. Looked up from germline, CDR1 is SGHTA and CDR2 is FQGNSA. CDR3 sequence: CASSLHGSVGLYEQYF. DNA for the CDR3: TGTGCCAGCAGCCTCCACGGAAGTGTGGGGCTCTACGAGCAGTACTTC.

This clone was counted only a few times. CDR3 region: CASRTGANYGYTF. For the CDR3, the DNA is TGTGCCAGCAGGACAGGGGCTAACTATGGCTACACCTTC. The chain carries TRBV11-2 and TRBJ1-2; 8 bases match TRBD1. The CDR3 spans 13 residues. Germline values: CDR1 SGHAT, CDR2 FQNNGV. Trimming took 6 bases from V and 0 from J; bases not matched to a gene: 0. Combining the CDR3 with reference TRBV11-2 and TRBJ1-2 gives the whole variable domain EAGVAQSPRYKIIEKRQSVAFWCNPISGHATLYWYQQILGQGPKLLIQFQNNGVVDDSQLPKDRFSAERLKGVDSTLKIQPAKLEDSAVYLCASRTGANYGYTFGSGTRLTVV.

The gene calls are TRBV30 and TRBJ2-7; 9 bases are a match to TRBD1. V gave up 0 bases and J gave up 2 bases; unmatched junction bases: 5. The CDR3 extends over 15 amino acids. Germline-derived CDR1 and CDR2 are GTSNPN and SVGIG (reference sequence). CDR3 coding DNA: TGTGCCTGGAGTGTACAGACAGGGGGACCCTACGAGCAGTACTTC. This codes for CAWSVQTGGPYEQYF. Full variable domain (remainder filled in from reference TRBV30 and TRBJ2-7): SQTIHQWPATLVQPVGSPLSLECTVEGTSNPNLYWYRQAAGRGLQLLFYSVGIGQISSEVPQNLSASRPQDRQFILSSKKLLLSDSGFYLCAWSVQTGGPYEQYFGPGTRLTVT.

The chain has TRBV29-1 and TRBJ2-1, with D possibly matching TRBD1 (5 bases). Trimming shortened V by 4 bases and J by 3 bases, and 16 bases separated the two germline ends. Germline values: CDR1 SQVTM, CDR2 ANQGSEA. This CDR3 has 15 amino acids. CDR3 in DNA: TGCAGCGTTGGGGCAGGGTGGGTTCGCTACAATGAGCAGTTCTTC. Translating it yields CSVGAGWVRYNEQFF.

The CDR3 DNA reads TGTGCCAGCAGCCCTAGCCGGGTTGGAGAGACCCAGTACTTC. Translating gives CASSPSRVGETQYF. The rearrangement joins TRBV7-2 to TRBJ2-5; D possibly corresponds to TRBD2 (5 bases). V shed 5 bases and J shed 4 bases, with 14 bases lying between them. The CDR3 has 14 amino acids. CDR1 SGHTA and CDR2 FQGNSA come from the germline V gene.

DNA of the CDR3: TGTGCCAGTAGTGGCGGGACCTACAATGAGCAGTTCTTC. It yields the protein CASSGGTYNEQFF. This rearrangement joins TRBV19 to TRBJ2-1; TRBD2 might be the D (6 bases). The CDR3 totals 13 residues. The V end lost 5 bases, the J end lost 2 bases, and 7 bases lay between the germline ends. Per the germline V gene, CDR1 is LNHDA and CDR2 is SQIVND (reference sequence).

The chain recombines TRBV5-6 with TRBJ2-7; 11 bases are a match to TRBD1. The ends lost 5 bases at V and 5 bases at J; junction bases unmatched: 3. Looked up from germline, CDR1 is SGHDT and CDR2 is YYEEEE. This CDR3 is 13 amino acids long. The CDR3 protein is CASRWTGGNEQYF. The CDR3 nucleotides read TGTGCCAGCAGGTGGACAGGGGGCAACGAGCAGTACTTC. Full variable domain (remainder filled in from reference TRBV5-6 and TRBJ2-7): DAGVTQSPTHLIKTRGQQVTLRCSPKSGHDTVSWYQQALGQGPQFIFQYYEEEERQRGNFPDRFSGHQFPNYSSELNVNALLLGDSALYLCASRWTGGNEQYFGPGTRLTVT.

The chain carries TRBV27 and TRBJ2-1; the match to TRBD1 covers 10 bases. Looked up from germline, CDR1 is MNHEY and CDR2 is SMNVEV (reference sequence). This CDR3 comprises 14 residues. Trimming took 3 bases from V and 9 from J; bases not matched to a gene: 5. The CDR3 here is CASSFPGQGTEQFF. CDR3 DNA: TGTGCCAGCAGTTTCCCGGGACAGGGGACTGAGCAGTTCTTC.

The chain is built from TRBV5-1 and TRBJ2-7; no clear D. Germline values: CDR1 SGHRS, CDR2 YFSETQ. The CDR3 is 15 residues long. Trimming removed 1 base from V and 5 bases from J, with 16 bases in between. The CDR3 loop is CASSLSDFRYNEQYF. DNA of the CDR3: TGCGCCAGCAGCTTGTCTGACTTCCGATACAACGAGCAGTACTTC.

This clone was detected a few times. The V call is TRBV18, the J call TRBJ2-1; no clear D gene. In germline, CDR1 is KGHSH, CDR2 LQKENI. CDR3 length: 16 amino acids. V lost 8 bases and J 0 bases, leaving 17 bases between the germline ends. The CDR3 region is CASHIGLASSYNEQFF. Here the CDR3 DNA reads TGTGCCAGCCATATAGGGCTGGCGAGCTCCTACAATGAGCAGTTCTTC.

A remark on this clone: Germline is not matched at one junction end, which may reflect a read error. The V call is TRBV11-2, the J call TRBJ2-1; tentatively, D is TRBD2 (6 bases). CDR1 is SGHAT, CDR2 FQNNGV, per germline. The CDR3 extends over 11 amino acids. CDR3 region: CASSLAGVGLF. In DNA, the CDR3 is TGTGCCAGCAGCTTAGCGGGAGTGGGGCTCTTC. The full variable domain, completed using reference TRBV11-2 and TRBJ2-1, is EAGVAQSPRYKIIEKRQSVAFWCNPISGHATLYWYQQILGQGPKLLIQFQNNGVVDDSQLPKDRFSAERLKGVDSTLKIQPAKLEDSAVYLCASSLAGVGLFGPGTRLTVL.

This chain links TRBV18 with TRBJ1-2; D gene unclear. Trimming removed 0 bases from V and 4 bases from J, with 9 bases in between. Germline values: CDR1 KGHSH, CDR2 LQKENI. CDR3 size: 14 residues. As DNA, the CDR3 is TGTGCCAGCTCACCACCGGATCCTTTCTATGGCTACACCTTC. Its translation: CASSPPDPFYGYTF.

This clone showed up just a few times. The chain combines TRBV7-9 with TRBJ2-1; 12 nucleotides align to TRBD2. CDR3 length equals 16 residues. Germline V gives CDR1 SEHNR, CDR2 FQNEAQ (reference sequence). V shed 5 bases and J 4 bases; nucleotides not matched to a gene: 6. The CDR3 DNA reads as TGTGCCAGCAGCACAGGCACTAGCGGGAGGTACAATGAGCAGTTCTTC. Translating it yields CASSTGTSGRYNEQFF.

This chain joins TRBV10-3 and TRBJ2-5; D assignment may be TRBD1 or TRBD2 (6 bases each). V shed 5 bases and J shed 5 bases, with 15 bases lying between them. This CDR3 has 14 residues. The germline gives CDR1 ENHRY, CDR2 SYGVKD. The DNA of the CDR3 is TGTGCCATCAGTCCCGGGGGACAAGAGGAGACCCAGTACTTC. The encoded protein is CAISPGGQEETQYF.

V and J are TRBV2 and TRBJ1-5; D perhaps matches TRBD1 (5 bases). This CDR3 comprises 12 residues. Trimming took 8 bases from V and 6 from J, leaving 11 bases between them. The germline V gene has CDR1 SNHLY and CDR2 FYNNEI. The CDR3 nucleotides read TGTGCCAGCCAGGCGGGGGGTCAGCCCCAGCATTTT. It specifies CASQAGGQPQHF.

This clone has only a few counts. V gene TRBV27 combines with J gene TRBJ2-7; maybe TRBD1 (5 bases). V was shortened by 4 bases and J by 6 bases, with 10 bases between the two germline ends. Germline CDR1 and CDR2: MNHEY and SMNVEV (reference sequence). This CDR3 spans 12 amino acids. CDR3 in amino acids: CASSSGSREQYF. In DNA, the CDR3 is TGTGCCAGCAGTTCAGGGTCTCGCGAGCAGTACTTC.

This clone was counted between two and nine times. The genes are TRBV11-2 and TRBJ2-2; TRBD2 might be the D (5 bases). Trimming took off 5 bases at V and 7 bases at J, with 14 bases between the two ends. CDR1 and CDR2 (germline): SGHAT, FQNNGV. The CDR3 sequence is 14 residues long. As DNA, the CDR3 is TGTGCCAGCAGCCCGCGGAGCGGCCTCGGGGAGCTGTTTTTT. Translating it yields CASSPRSGLGELFF. The whole variable domain, filled in from reference TRBV11-2 and TRBJ2-2, reads EAGVAQSPRYKIIEKRQSVAFWCNPISGHATLYWYQQILGQGPKLLIQFQNNGVVDDSQLPKDRFSAERLKGVDSTLKIQPAKLEDSAVYLCASSPRSGLGELFFGEGSRLTVL.

V and J are TRBV27 and TRBJ1-1; no firm D call. The CDR3 runs 14 residues. The V gene lost 6 bases and the J gene lost 2 bases, with 13 bases spanning the gap. Germline CDR1 is MNHEY and CDR2 is SMNVEV (reference sequence). CDR3 sequence: CASSRRDSNTEAFF. The DNA for the CDR3 is TGTGCCAGCAGCCGTCGGGATTCTAACACTGAAGCTTTCTTT.

As DNA, the CDR3 is TGTGCCAGCAGTGAATCGGGATGGACTGAGGTGGCCTACGAGCAGTACTTC. This sequence encodes CASSESGWTEVAYEQYF. The rearrangement links TRBV25-1 to TRBJ2-7, with D possibly matching TRBD2 (5 bases). CDR1 and CDR2 from the germline V gene are MGHDK and SYGVNS. The V end was cut by 1 base, the J end by 2 bases, with 18 bases between. The CDR3 is 17 amino acids.

The chain couples TRBV2 to TRBJ2-2, with no clear D. The CDR3 has 13 amino acids. CDR1 and CDR2 (germline): SNHLY, FYNNEI. Trimming cost V 7 bases and J 2 bases, with 8 bases left between them. The CDR3 region is CASMADNTGELFF. The CDR3 DNA is TGTGCCAGCATGGCAGACAACACCGGGGAGCTGTTTTTT.

V is TRBV7-9 and J is TRBJ1-1, with 9 bases fitting TRBD1. V lost 5 bases and J lost 1; bases outside the gene matches: 8. Germline V gene sequence: CDR1 SEHNR, CDR2 FQNEAQ (reference sequence). This CDR3 is built from 16 residues. Written as DNA, the CDR3 is TGTGCCAGCAGCCCAAGGGACAGGGAGACGAACACTGAAGCTTTCTTT. This translates into CASSPRDRETNTEAFF.

This clone was seen a few times. The CDR3 DNA reads TGTGCCAGCGGGGGAAACACCATATATTTT. Translated, it gives CASGGNTIYF. The genes are TRBV11-2 and TRBJ1-3, with no clear D. CDR3 size: 10 residues. Trimming took off 8 bases at V and 4 bases at J, with 3 bases between the two ends. Germline V gene lookup returns CDR1 SGHAT and CDR2 FQNNGV.

This clone has just a few counts. The chain has TRBV5-1 and TRBJ2-1, with 8 nucleotides matching TRBD1. The CDR3 has 14 residues. Unmatched junction bases numbered 14, after V lost 3 bases and J lost 15 bases. CDR1 SGHRS and CDR2 YFSETQ come from the germline V gene. This CDR3 is CASSYHTGTGGGFF. For the CDR3, the DNA is TGCGCCAGCAGCTACCATACCGGGACAGGAGGTGGGTTCTTC.

This clone was counted a few times. The gene calls are TRBV14 and TRBJ2-7; TRBD2 is a possible D gene (5 bases). The CDR3 runs 14 residues. Trimming stripped 5 bases from V and 4 bases from J, with 15 bases between. Germline V gene sequence: CDR1 SGHDN, CDR2 FVKESK. CDR3 DNA sequence: TGTGCCAGCAGCTTGAGCGGTATCTCATACGAGCAGTACTTC. Translation: CASSLSGISYEQYF.

This clone has just one count. V gene TRBV7-9 combines with J gene TRBJ2-1; TRBD1 matches 8 bases. Germline V CDR1 and CDR2: SEHNR, FQNEAQ (reference sequence). With 4 bases clipped from V and 6 bases from J, the junction kept 11 bases outside the gene matches. There are 16 residues in the CDR3. For the CDR3, the DNA is TGTGCCAGCAGCTCCCTCTCGCGTACAGGGGGCAATGAGCAGTTCTTC. Amino acid sequence: CASSSLSRTGGNEQFF. The whole variable domain, filled in from reference TRBV7-9 and TRBJ2-1, reads DTGVSQNPRHKITKRGQNVTFRCDPISEHNRLYWYRQTLGQGPEFLTYFQNEAQLEKSRLLSDRFSAERPKGSFSTLEIQRTEQGDSAMYLCASSSLSRTGGNEQFFGPGTRLTVL.